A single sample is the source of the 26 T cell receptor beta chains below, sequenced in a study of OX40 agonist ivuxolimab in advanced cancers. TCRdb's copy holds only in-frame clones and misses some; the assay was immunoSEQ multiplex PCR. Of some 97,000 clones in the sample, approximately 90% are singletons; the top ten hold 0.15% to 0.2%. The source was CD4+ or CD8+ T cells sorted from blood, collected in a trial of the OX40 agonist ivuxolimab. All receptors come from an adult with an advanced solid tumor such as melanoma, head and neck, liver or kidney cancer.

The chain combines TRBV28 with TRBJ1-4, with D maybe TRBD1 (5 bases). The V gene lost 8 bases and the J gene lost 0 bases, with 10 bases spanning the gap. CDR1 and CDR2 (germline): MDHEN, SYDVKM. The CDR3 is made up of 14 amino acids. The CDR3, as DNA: TGTGCCAGCGGGTTGACAGCAACTAATGAAAAACTGTTTTTT. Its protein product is CASGLTATNEKLFF.

CDR3 bases: TGTGCCAGCTCGCGGGGGGGGACAGATACGCAGTATTTT. Translated, it gives CASSRGGTDTQYF. This chain uses TRBV2 with TRBJ2-3; 9 bases line up with TRBD2. CDR3 length: 13 amino acids. CDR1 is SNHLY, CDR2 FYNNEI, per germline. Germline trimming cut 8 bases from V and 3 bases from J; bases unmatched to any gene: 3. The entire variable domain, with the rest obtained from reference TRBV2 and TRBJ2-3, is as follows: EPEVTQTPSHQVTQMGQEVILRCVPISNHLYFYWYRQILGQKVEFLVSFYNNEISEKSEIFDDQFSVERPDGSNFTLKIRSTKLEDSAMYFCASSRGGTDTQYFGPGTRLTVL.

CDR3: CASSLANQETQYF. In nucleotides, the CDR3 is TGTGCCAGCAGCTTAGCTAACCAAGAGACCCAGTACTTC. This chain links TRBV7-7 with TRBJ2-5; D is undetermined. V was trimmed by 0 bases and J by 0 bases, leaving 2 bases between them. CDR3 length: 13 residues. CDR1 SSHAT and CDR2 FNYEAQ come from the germline V gene (reference sequence).

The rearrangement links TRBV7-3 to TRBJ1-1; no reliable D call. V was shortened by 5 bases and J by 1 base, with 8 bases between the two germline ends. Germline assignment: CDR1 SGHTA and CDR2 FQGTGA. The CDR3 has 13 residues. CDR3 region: CASSVKRNTEAFF. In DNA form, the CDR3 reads TGTGCCAGCAGCGTCAAAAGGAACACTGAAGCTTTCTTT.

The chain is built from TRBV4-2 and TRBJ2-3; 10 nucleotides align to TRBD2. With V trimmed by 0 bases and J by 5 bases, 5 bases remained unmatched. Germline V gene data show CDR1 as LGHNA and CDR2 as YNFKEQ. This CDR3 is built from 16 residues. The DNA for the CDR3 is TGTGCCAGCAGCCAAGATACTAGCGGGATGGGAGATACGCAGTATTTT. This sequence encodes CASSQDTSGMGDTQYF.

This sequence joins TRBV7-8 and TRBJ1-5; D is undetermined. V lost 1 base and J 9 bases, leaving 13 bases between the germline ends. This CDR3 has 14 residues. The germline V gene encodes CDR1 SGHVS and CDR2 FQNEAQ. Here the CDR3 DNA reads TGTGCCAGCAGCTTAGACGGCACGGTGGCGCCCCAGCATTTT. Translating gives CASSLDGTVAPQHF.

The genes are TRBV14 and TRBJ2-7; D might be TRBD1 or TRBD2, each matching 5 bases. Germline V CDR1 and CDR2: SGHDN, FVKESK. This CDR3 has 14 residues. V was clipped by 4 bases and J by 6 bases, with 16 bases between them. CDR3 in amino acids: CASSPPGAGREQYF. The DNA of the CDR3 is TGTGCCAGCAGCCCCCCCGGGGCGGGTCGCGAGCAGTACTTC. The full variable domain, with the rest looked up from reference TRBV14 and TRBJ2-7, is EAGVTQFPSHSVIEKGQTVTLRCDPISGHDNLYWYRRVMGKEIKFLLHFVKESKQDESGMPNNRFLAERTGGTYSTLKVQPAELEDSGVYFCASSPPGAGREQYFGPGTRLTVT.

For the CDR3, the DNA is TGTGCCAGCAGTTACTTCCAGGGGACTGAAGCTTTCTTT. Amino acids: CASSYFQGTEAFF. This rearrangement joins TRBV6-5 to TRBJ1-1, with a possible D match to TRBD1 (6 bases). This CDR3 comprises 13 residues. Germline V lookup: CDR1 MNHEY, CDR2 SVGAGI. V shed 1 base and J shed 5 bases, with 8 bases lying between them.

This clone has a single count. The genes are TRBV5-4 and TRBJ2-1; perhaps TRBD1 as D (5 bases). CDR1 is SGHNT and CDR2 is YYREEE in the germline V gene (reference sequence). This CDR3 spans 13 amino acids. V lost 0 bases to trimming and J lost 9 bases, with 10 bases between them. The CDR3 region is CASSLGRVGEQFF. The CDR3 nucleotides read TGTGCCAGCAGCTTGGGCAGGGTGGGTGAGCAGTTCTTC.

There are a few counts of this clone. The CDR3 region has the DNA TGTGCCAGCAGTAGGGAGAGCGCTAACTATGGCTACACCTTC. Its protein product is CASSRESANYGYTF. This chain joins TRBV2 and TRBJ1-2; D gene ambiguous. This CDR3 spans 14 amino acids. V was clipped by 5 bases and J by 0 bases, with 10 bases between them. From germline, CDR1 is SNHLY and CDR2 FYNNEI.

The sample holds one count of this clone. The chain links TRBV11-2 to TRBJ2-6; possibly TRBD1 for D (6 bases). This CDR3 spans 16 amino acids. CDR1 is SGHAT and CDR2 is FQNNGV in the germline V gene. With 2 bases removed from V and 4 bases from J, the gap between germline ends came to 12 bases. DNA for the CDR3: TGTGCCAGCAGCTTATTCCAGGGGTTGGGGGCCAACGTCCTGACTTTC. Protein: CASSLFQGLGANVLTF.

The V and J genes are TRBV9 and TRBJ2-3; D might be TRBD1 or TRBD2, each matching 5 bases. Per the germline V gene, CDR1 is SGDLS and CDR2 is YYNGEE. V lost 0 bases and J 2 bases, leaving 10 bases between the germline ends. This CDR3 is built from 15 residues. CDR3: CASSVEPGTTDTQYF. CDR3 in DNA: TGTGCCAGCAGCGTAGAGCCAGGGACCACAGATACGCAGTATTTT.

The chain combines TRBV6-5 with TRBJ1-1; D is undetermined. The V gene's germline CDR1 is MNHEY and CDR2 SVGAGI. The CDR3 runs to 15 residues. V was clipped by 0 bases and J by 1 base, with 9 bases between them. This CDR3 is CASSYSGGSNTEAFF. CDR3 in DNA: TGTGCCAGCAGTTACTCAGGAGGGTCGAACACTGAAGCTTTCTTT.

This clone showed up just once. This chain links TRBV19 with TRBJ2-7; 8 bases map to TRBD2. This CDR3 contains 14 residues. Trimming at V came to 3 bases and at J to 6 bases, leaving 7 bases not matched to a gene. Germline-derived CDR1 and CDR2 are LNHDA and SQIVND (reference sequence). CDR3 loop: CASSINGRVAEQYF. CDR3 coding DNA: TGTGCCAGTAGTATCAACGGGAGGGTTGCCGAGCAGTACTTC.

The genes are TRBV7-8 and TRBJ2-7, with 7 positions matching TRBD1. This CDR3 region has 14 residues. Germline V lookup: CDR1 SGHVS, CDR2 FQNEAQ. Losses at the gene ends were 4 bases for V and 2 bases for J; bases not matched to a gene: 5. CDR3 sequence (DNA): TGTGCCAGCAGCTCTTTGGACAGGACCTACGAGCAGTACTTC. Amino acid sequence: CASSSLDRTYEQYF.

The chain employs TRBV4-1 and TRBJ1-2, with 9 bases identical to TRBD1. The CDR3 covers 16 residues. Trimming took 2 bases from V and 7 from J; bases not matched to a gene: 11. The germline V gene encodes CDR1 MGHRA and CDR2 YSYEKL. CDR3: CASSQNWGTGYSGYTF. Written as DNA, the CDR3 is TGCGCCAGCAGCCAAAACTGGGGGACAGGGTATTCTGGCTACACCTTC.

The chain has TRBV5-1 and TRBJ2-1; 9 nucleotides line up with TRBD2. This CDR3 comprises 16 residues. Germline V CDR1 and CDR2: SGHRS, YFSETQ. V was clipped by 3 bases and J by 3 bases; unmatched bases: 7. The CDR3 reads CASSSQTSGNYNEQFF. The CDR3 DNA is TGCGCCAGCAGCTCCCAGACTAGCGGAAACTACAATGAGCAGTTCTTC.

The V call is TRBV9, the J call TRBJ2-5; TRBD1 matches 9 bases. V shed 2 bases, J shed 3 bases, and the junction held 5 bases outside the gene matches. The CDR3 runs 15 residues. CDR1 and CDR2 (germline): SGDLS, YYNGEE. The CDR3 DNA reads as TGTGCCAGCAGCGTCGGACAGGGGACGAAAGAGACCCAGTACTTC. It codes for CASSVGQGTKETQYF. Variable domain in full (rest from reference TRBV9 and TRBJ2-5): DSGVTQTPKHLITATGQRVTLRCSPRSGDLSVYWYQQSLDQGLQFLIQYYNGEERAKGNILERFSAQQFPDLHSELNLSSLELGDSALYFCASSVGQGTKETQYFGPGTRLLVL.

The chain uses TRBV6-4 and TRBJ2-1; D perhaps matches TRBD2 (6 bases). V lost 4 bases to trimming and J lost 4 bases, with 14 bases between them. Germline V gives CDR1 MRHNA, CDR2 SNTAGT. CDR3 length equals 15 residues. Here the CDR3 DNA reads TGTGCCAGCAGTGTGATTAGCGGAGTGTACAATGAGCAGTTCTTC. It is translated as CASSVISGVYNEQFF.

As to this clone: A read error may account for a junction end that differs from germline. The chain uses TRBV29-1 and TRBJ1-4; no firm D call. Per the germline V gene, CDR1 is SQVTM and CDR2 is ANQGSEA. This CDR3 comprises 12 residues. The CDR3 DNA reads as TGCAGCGTGGAAGTTTCTAATGAAAAACTGTTTTTT. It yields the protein CSVEVSNEKLFF.

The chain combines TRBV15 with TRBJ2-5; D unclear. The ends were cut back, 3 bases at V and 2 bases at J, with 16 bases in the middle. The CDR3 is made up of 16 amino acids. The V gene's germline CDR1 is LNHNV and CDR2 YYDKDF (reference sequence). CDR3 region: CATSSGTPTGQETQYF. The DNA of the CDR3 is TGTGCCACCAGCAGCGGCACCCCGACGGGTCAAGAGACCCAGTACTTC.

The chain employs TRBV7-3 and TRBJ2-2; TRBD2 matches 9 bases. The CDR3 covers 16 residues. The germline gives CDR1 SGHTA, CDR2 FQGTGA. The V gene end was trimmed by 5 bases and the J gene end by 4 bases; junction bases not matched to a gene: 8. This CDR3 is CASSPGLAGPTGELFF. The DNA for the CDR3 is TGTGCCAGCAGCCCGGGCCTAGCGGGGCCCACCGGGGAGCTGTTTTTT. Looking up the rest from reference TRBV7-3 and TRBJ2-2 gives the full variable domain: GAGVSQTPSNKVTEKGKYVELRCDPISGHTALYWYRQSLGQGPEFLIYFQGTGAADDSGLPNDRFFAVRPEGSVSTLKIQRTERGDSAVYLCASSPGLAGPTGELFFGEGSRLTVL.

This CDR3 is CASSPSGDEQFF. For the CDR3, the DNA is TGTGCCAGCAGTCCCTCAGGGGATGAGCAGTTCTTC. The gene calls are TRBV6-1 and TRBJ2-1, with TRBD1 as a possible D gene (6 bases). The CDR3 has 12 residues. Germline V gene data show CDR1 as MNHNS and CDR2 as SASEGT. With 5 bases removed from V and 8 bases from J, the gap between germline ends came to 10 bases.

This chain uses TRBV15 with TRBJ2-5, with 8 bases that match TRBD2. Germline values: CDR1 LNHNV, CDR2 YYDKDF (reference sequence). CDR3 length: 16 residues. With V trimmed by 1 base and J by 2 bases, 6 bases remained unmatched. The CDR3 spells CATSRGTSGLQETQYF. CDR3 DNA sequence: TGTGCCACCAGCAGAGGCACTAGCGGTCTACAAGAGACCCAGTACTTC.

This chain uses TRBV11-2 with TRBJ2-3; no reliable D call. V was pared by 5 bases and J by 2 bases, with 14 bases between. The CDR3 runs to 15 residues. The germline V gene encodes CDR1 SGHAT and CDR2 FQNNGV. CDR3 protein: CASSPVLGLTDTQYF. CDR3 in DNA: TGTGCCAGCAGCCCCGTTTTGGGCCTCACAGATACGCAGTATTTT.

The CDR3 protein is CASSLGDRASGTQYF. CDR3 nucleotide sequence: TGTGCCAGCAGCTTGGGGGACAGGGCATCTGGTACGCAGTATTTT. V is TRBV5-6 and J is TRBJ2-3; 9 bases agree with TRBD1. The CDR3 sequence is 15 residues long. The V and J ends lost 0 bases and 8 bases, in that order; junction bases with no gene match: 7. The germline gives CDR1 SGHDT, CDR2 YYEEEE.